A selection of T cell receptor beta chains follows, all from one sample in a study of cytomegalovirus exposure and HLA in healthy donors. Data came from immunoSEQ multiplex PCR; TCRdb stores just in-frame clones and leaves some out. The data show about 190,000 clones, roughly 83% seen once. The source material was PBMCs. These TCRs come from a woman under 30 in good health and CMV-seronegative. Both conserved end residues are part of each CDR3. The D gene is left open where the match is weak. Clone size appears in some rows only: once, few, many, or a class for an expanded clone.

clone_size,v_call,cdr3_length,d_call,j_call,cdr3_nt,cdr3_aa
NA,TRBV5-4,15,NA,TRBJ1-1,TGTGCCAGCAGCTGGAGGGAAGGATGGAACACTGAAGCTTTCTTT,CASSWREGWNTEAFF
NA,TRBV7-2,14,TRBD2,TRBJ2-7,TGTGCCAGCACCCCCTCCGGGACTAGCTACGAGCAGTACTTC,CASTPSGTSYEQYF
NA,TRBV6-5,16,NA,TRBJ2-3,TGTGCCAGCAGTTACGAAGGCGGGAAGAGCACAGATACGCAGTATTTT,CASSYEGGKSTDTQYF
NA,TRBV1,17,NA,TRBJ1-3,TGCACCAGCAGCGAACTTCCCGACAGGGCGAGGGGAAACACCATATATTTT,CTSSELPDRARGNTIYF
NA,TRBV19,15,TRBD1,TRBJ2-3,TGTGCCAGTAGTACGGACAGGGTAATGTCAGATACGCAGTATTTT,CASSTDRVMSDTQYF
NA,TRBV10-3,16,NA,TRBJ1-5,TGTGCCATCAGTGAGGGACAGACCTCTAACTTATGGCCCCAGCATTTT,CAISEGQTSNLWPQHF
NA,TRBV10-2,13,NA,TRBJ2-5,TGCGCCAGCATCGGGACTCTGCTTTCGACCCAGTACTTC,CASIGTLLSTQYF
once,TRBV19,15,TRBD1,TRBJ1-1,TGTGCCAGTAGTACCGGGACAGTACTAGGCACTGAAGCTTTCTTT,CASSTGTVLGTEAFF
NA,TRBV9,14,NA,TRBJ1-1,TGTGCCAGCAGCGGGACAACTCACCCGGCTGAAGCTTTCTTT,CASSGTTHPAEAFF
NA,TRBV6-4,13,NA,TRBJ1-2,TGTGCCAGCGGGGGGAGGGGAAACTATGGCTACACCTTC,CASGGRGNYGYTF
NA,TRBV6-5,13,NA,TRBJ2-2,TGTGCCAGCACTCGGGTGGCCACCGGGGAGCTGTTTTTT,CASTRVATGELFF
NA,TRBV15,12,NA,TRBJ1-1,TGTGCCACCAGCAGAGTGACAGGTTCTGCTTTCTTT,CATSRVTGSAFF
NA,TRBV19,14,TRBD2,TRBJ2-7,TGTGCCAGTAGTTCGGGACTAGTAGTCTACGAGCAGTACTTC,CASSSGLVVYEQYF
NA,TRBV18,12,NA,TRBJ2-7,TGTGCCAGCTCACCAGCGACCTACGAGCAGTACTTC,CASSPATYEQYF
NA,TRBV7-6,15,TRBD2,TRBJ2-1,TGTGCCAGCAGCTTAATCCAGCGGGGGAACAATGAGCAGTTCTTC,CASSLIQRGNNEQFF
once,TRBV7-6,12,NA,TRBJ2-5,TGTGCCAGCAGCTTACATCAAGAGACCCAGTACTTC,CASSLHQETQYF
NA,TRBV7-7,17,NA,TRBJ2-3,TGTGCCAGCAGCTTAGGAAGTGGCCGACAGTTTATGGATACGCAGTATTTT,CASSLGSGRQFMDTQYF
few,TRBV5-6,15,NA,TRBJ2-7,TGTGCCAGCAGCTTGGTCTGGGGGGACGGTTACGAGCAGTACTTC,CASSLVWGDGYEQYF
NA,TRBV2,14,TRBD2,TRBJ2-7,TGTGCCAGCCTCAGACCTAGCGGGAGGATCGAGCAGTACTTC,CASLRPSGRIEQYF
NA,TRBV2,13,NA,TRBJ1-1,TGTGCCAGCAGTGAATACGGGGGGTCTGAAGCTTTCTTT,CASSEYGGSEAFF
NA,TRBV5-1,16,NA,TRBJ2-2,TGCGCCAGCAGTGAGAGGCTTGGCAGGGAAGCCGGGGAGCTGTTTTTT,CASSERLGREAGELFF
NA,TRBV19,11,NA,TRBJ1-1,TGTGCCTCGGGGGAACAAGCCGAAGCTTTCTTT,CASGEQAEAFF
NA,TRBV7-9,14,NA,TRBJ2-5,TGTGCCAGCAGCTTAGCGCCCAGGGTTGAGACCCAGTACTTC,CASSLAPRVETQYF
NA,TRBV30,15,TRBD2,TRBJ2-2,TGTGCCTGGAGTTGGGGAGGGGCGCTCACCGGGGAGCTGTTTTTT,CAWSWGGALTGELFF
NA,TRBV5-4,15,NA,TRBJ2-7,TGTGCCAGCAGCTTAGGTTCTGGGGGCCCCTACGAGCAGTACTTC,CASSLGSGGPYEQYF
NA,TRBV7-2,13,TRBD1,TRBJ2-1,TGTGCCAGCAGCTTCGGACAGGCCGCGGAGCAGTTCTTC,CASSFGQAAEQFF
NA,TRBV13,15,TRBD1,TRBJ1-1,TGTGCCAGCAGCACGGGGGACAGGGGTTTTGCTGAAGCTTTCTTT,CASSTGDRGFAEAFF
NA,TRBV5-6,17,TRBD1,TRBJ1-1,TGTGCCAGCAGCCTTAACAGGGGCTCCCGCCGGTATTCTGAAGCTTTCTTT,CASSLNRGSRRYSEAFF
once,TRBV7-8,15,TRBD2,TRBJ2-4,TGTGCCAGCAGCTTACTCGGCGGGGGAAGAGACATTCAGTACTTC,CASSLLGGGRDIQYF
NA,TRBV10-3,16,TRBD2,TRBJ2-1,TGTGCCATACAATGGACTAGCGGGGGGAACTACAATGAGCAGTTCTTC,CAIQWTSGGNYNEQFF
NA,TRBV7-8,14,TRBD1,TRBJ1-2,TGTGCCAGCAGCTCGGGACAGAGAAACTATGGCTACACCTTC,CASSSGQRNYGYTF
NA,TRBV7-9,16,NA,TRBJ2-1,TGTGCCAGCAGCTGGTGGGGAGAAAGTGCTTACAATGAGCAGTTCTTC,CASSWWGESAYNEQFF
NA,TRBV20-1,11,NA,TRBJ2-7,TGCAGTGCTTCCTCCGTGAGGGAGCAGTACTTC,CSASSVREQYF
NA,TRBV4-1,15,NA,TRBJ2-2,TGCGCCAGCACACCGGTAGGGGCCGACACCGGGGAGCTGTTTTTT,CASTPVGADTGELFF
NA,TRBV4-1,15,NA,TRBJ2-3,TGCGCCAGCAGCCAACTTGAGCCCGGCACAGATACGCAGTATTTT,CASSQLEPGTDTQYF
NA,TRBV19,16,NA,TRBJ2-1,TGTGCCAGTAGTATAGTAAGTCCAGCGGGCTACAATGAGCAGTTCTTC,CASSIVSPAGYNEQFF
NA,TRBV5-1,11,NA,TRBJ2-2,TGCGCCAGCATCGGCACCGGGGAGCTGTTTTTT,CASIGTGELFF
NA,TRBV29-1,14,NA,TRBJ2-7,TGCAGCGTACTTAGCGGTCCGAGCTCCTACGAGCAGTACTTC,CSVLSGPSSYEQYF
once,TRBV5-1,17,TRBD1,TRBJ2-1,TGCGCCAGCAGCCTACTCGACCGACAGGGCGTATGGAATGAGCAGTTCTTC,CASSLLDRQGVWNEQFF
NA,TRBV28,10,TRBD1,TRBJ1-2,TGTGCCAGCGGGGACAGGGGCCCTGCCTTC,CASGDRGPAF
NA,TRBV7-2,16,TRBD1,TRBJ2-3,TGTGCCAGCAGCTTAGCACGACTAAGGGGGCCAGATACGCAGTATTTT,CASSLARLRGPDTQYF
NA,TRBV6-6,15,NA,TRBJ1-3,TGTGCCAGCAGTTATCGGGTTAGCTCTGGAAACACCATATATTTT,CASSYRVSSGNTIYF